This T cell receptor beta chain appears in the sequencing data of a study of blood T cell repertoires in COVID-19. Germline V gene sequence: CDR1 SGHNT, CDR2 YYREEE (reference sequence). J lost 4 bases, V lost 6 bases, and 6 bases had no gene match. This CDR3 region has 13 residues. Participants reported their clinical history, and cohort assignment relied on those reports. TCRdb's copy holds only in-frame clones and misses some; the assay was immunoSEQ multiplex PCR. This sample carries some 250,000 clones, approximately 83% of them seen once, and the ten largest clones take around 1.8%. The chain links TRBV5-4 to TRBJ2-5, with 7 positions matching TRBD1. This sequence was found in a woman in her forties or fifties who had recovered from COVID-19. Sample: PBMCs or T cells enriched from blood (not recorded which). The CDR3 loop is CASTYRGGETQYF. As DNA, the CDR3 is TGTGCCAGCACCTACAGGGGCGGAGAGACCCAGTACTTC.